These 27 T cell receptor beta chains were all obtained from the same sample, sequenced in a study of shared clonotypes between healthy human individuals. The assay was immunoSEQ multiplex PCR, and TCRdb's table has in-frame clones only and misses some. The sample contains 2 million to 2.5 million clones, just over 90% of which appear only once. The source material was naive CD4+ T cells from PBMCs. Indicated subset: CD45RA+ positively selected. The receptors stem from a man younger than 30 in good health. Some clones in this sample may be carry-over from other donors' samples.

The chain uses TRBV7-2 and TRBJ2-3; D might be TRBD2 (5 bases). Germline V lookup: CDR1 SGHTA, CDR2 FQGNSA. V was shortened by 4 bases and J by 6 bases, with 11 bases between the two germline ends. CDR3 size: 13 residues. The CDR3 region is CASSSIRGDTQYF. As DNA, the CDR3 is TGTGCCAGCAGCTCCATACGAGGGGATACGCAGTATTTT. Looking up the rest from reference TRBV7-2 and TRBJ2-3 gives the full variable domain: GAGVSQSPSNKVTEKGKDVELRCDPISGHTALYWYRQSLGQGLEFLIYFQGNSAPDKSGLPSDRFSAERTGGSVSTLTIQRTQQEDSAVYLCASSSIRGDTQYFGPGTRLTVL.

J is TRBJ1-1 and V is TRBV19; the D is unclear. CDR1 and CDR2 (germline): LNHDA, SQIVND (reference sequence). The CDR3 contains 15 residues. V lost 4 bases and J 1 base, leaving 13 bases between the germline ends. CDR3 loop: CASSTPRQPNTEAFF. The CDR3 coding sequence is TGTGCCAGTAGTACGCCGAGGCAGCCGAACACTGAAGCTTTCTTT.

This chain connects TRBV4-1 to TRBJ2-7; unclear D gene. The CDR3 spans 15 residues. In germline, CDR1 is MGHRA, CDR2 YSYEKL. V gave up 1 base and J gave up 4 bases, with 14 bases separating them. CDR3 sequence reads: CASSQVGMGKYEQYF. CDR3 in DNA: TGCGCCAGCAGCCAAGTGGGGATGGGCAAGTACGAGCAGTACTTC.

CDR3 sequence (DNA): TGTGCCATCAGTGAGGGAGTGCTACAAGAGACCCAGTACTTC. Protein sequence: CAISEGVLQETQYF. The chain links TRBV10-3 to TRBJ2-5; D is unresolved. This CDR3 has 14 residues. The germline V and J ends were trimmed by 2 bases and 2 bases, with 9 bases remaining between them. Germline-derived CDR1 and CDR2 are ENHRY and SYGVKD.

The CDR3 sequence: CASSQEGSQSPLHF. As DNA, the CDR3 is TGCGCCAGCAGCCAAGAGGGGTCCCAATCACCCCTCCACTTT. The V gene is TRBV4-3, the J gene TRBJ1-6; the D is unclear. The V gene lost 0 bases and the J gene lost 10 bases, with 10 bases spanning the gap. CDR3 length: 14 amino acids. CDR1 LGHNA and CDR2 YSLEER come from the germline V gene.

The gene calls are TRBV25-1 and TRBJ2-7, with no clear D. Germline V gives CDR1 MGHDK, CDR2 SYGVNS. Trimming took 4 bases from V and 3 from J, leaving 10 bases between them. The CDR3 contains 13 residues. The CDR3 coding sequence is TGTGCCAGCAGTGTTCCCGGTAACTACGAGCAGTACTTC. Translation gives CASSVPGNYEQYF.

The chain has TRBV11-2 and TRBJ2-5; no clear D gene. CDR1 is SGHAT and CDR2 is FQNNGV in the germline V gene. Trimming removed 5 bases from V and 2 bases from J, with 18 bases in between. The CDR3 covers 16 residues. The CDR3 DNA sequence: TGTGCCAGCAGCCCCCTCACCCTGGACGTTCAAGAGACCCAGTACTTC. Translated: CASSPLTLDVQETQYF.

Details on this clone: The sample carries other DNA sequences with the same CDR3. The rearrangement uses TRBV5-4 and TRBJ2-3, with no clear D. From germline, CDR1 is SGHNT and CDR2 YYREEE (reference sequence). The V end lost 1 base, the J end lost 4 bases, and 4 bases lay between the germline ends. CDR3 length: 12 amino acids. CDR3 protein: CASSLTADTQYF. For the CDR3, the DNA is TGTGCCAGCAGCTTGACAGCAGATACGCAGTATTTT.

The chain links TRBV13 to TRBJ2-5; tentative D call: TRBD2 (6 bases). The germline V gene encodes CDR1 PRHDT and CDR2 FYEKMQ (reference sequence). This CDR3 region has 14 residues. V lost 2 bases, J lost 2 bases, and 9 bases lay in between. The CDR3 sequence is CASSLRRDQETQYF. CDR3 nucleotides: TGTGCCAGCAGCTTAAGGAGGGATCAAGAGACCCAGTACTTC.

The J gene is TRBJ2-1, the V gene TRBV7-3; TRBD2 matches at 12 bases. Losses at the gene ends were 5 bases for V and 0 bases for J; bases not matched to a gene: 2. The length of the CDR3 is 16 residues. The V gene's germline CDR1 is SGHTA and CDR2 FQGTGA. The CDR3 is CASSPLAGGSYNEQFF. The CDR3 DNA follows: TGTGCCAGCAGCCCACTAGCGGGAGGCTCCTACAATGAGCAGTTCTTC.

The chain links TRBV28 to TRBJ2-1, with D hard to call. The CDR3 is 16 residues long. Germline loops: CDR1 MDHEN, CDR2 SYDVKM. V was shortened by 6 bases and J by 7 bases, with 22 bases between the two germline ends. The CDR3: CASSLLGAGSLNEQFF. The CDR3 DNA reads TGTGCCAGCAGCCTATTAGGCGCTGGCTCGCTTAATGAGCAGTTCTTC.

On this clone itself: In the same sample, other DNA sequences code for this CDR3. The chain has TRBV2 and TRBJ2-7; D is possibly TRBD2 (6 bases). Trimming left V 3 bases short and J 0 bases short, with 9 bases between. The CDR3 has 14 residues. Germline-derived CDR1 and CDR2 are SNHLY and FYNNEI. In nucleotides, the CDR3 is TGTGCCAGCAGTGATCAGGGACTCTCCTACGAGCAGTACTTC. This sequence encodes CASSDQGLSYEQYF.

The chain employs TRBV30 and TRBJ2-7; maybe TRBD2 (5 bases). V lost 0 bases to trimming and J lost 3 bases, with 9 bases between them. The CDR3 is 13 amino acids. Per the germline V gene, CDR1 is GTSNPN and CDR2 is SVGIG (reference sequence). The CDR3 is CAWSVVAGYEQYF. The CDR3 DNA is TGTGCCTGGAGTGTAGTCGCGGGCTACGAGCAGTACTTC.

The chain links TRBV19 to TRBJ1-2; D uncertain. The germline V gene encodes CDR1 LNHDA and CDR2 SQIVND (reference sequence). V was trimmed by 11 bases and J by 0 bases, leaving 7 bases between them. This CDR3 contains 11 residues. CDR3 loop: CAARANYGYTF. The DNA of the CDR3 is TGTGCCGCACGGGCTAACTATGGCTACACCTTC. The variable domain in full, completed from reference TRBV19 and TRBJ1-2, reads DGGITQSPKYLFRKEGQNVTLSCEQNLNHDAMYWYRQDPGQGLRLIYYSQIVNDFQKGDIAEGYSVSREKKESFPLTVTSAQKNPTAFYLCAARANYGYTFGSGTRLTVV.

The rearrangement joins TRBV29-1 to TRBJ2-7; D is perhaps TRBD1 or TRBD2 (5 bases each). From germline, CDR1 is SQVTM and CDR2 ANQGSEA. This CDR3 region has 13 residues. Trimming shortened V by 6 bases and J by 2 bases, and 14 bases separated the two germline ends. CDR3 loop: CSVWTMGPYEQYF. CDR3 coding DNA: TGCAGCGTGTGGACAATGGGACCCTACGAGCAGTACTTC.

This CDR3 reads CASSVAGLQETQYF. In DNA form, the CDR3 reads TGTGCCAGCAGCGTTGCGGGACTCCAAGAGACCCAGTACTTC. The chain uses TRBV9 and TRBJ2-5; tentative D call: TRBD2 (6 bases). The CDR3 loop spans 14 amino acids. Trimming removed 2 bases from V and 1 base from J, with 9 bases in between. The germline V gene has CDR1 SGDLS and CDR2 YYNGEE.

The chain combines TRBV15 with TRBJ1-1; 7 positions match TRBD1. CDR3 length equals 16 residues. Germline values: CDR1 LNHNV, CDR2 YYDKDF (reference sequence). V trimming: 3 bases; J trimming: 4 bases; junction bases outside the gene matches: 11. In nucleotides, the CDR3 is TGTGCCACCAGCAGGGGACATGTCGCAGGGGGCACTGAAGCTTTCTTT. This translates into CATSRGHVAGGTEAFF.

CDR3 sequence: CASSSEGGEQFF. In DNA, the CDR3 is TGTGCCAGCAGCTCCGAAGGGGGTGAGCAGTTCTTC. The chain recombines TRBV11-3 with TRBJ2-1; a possible D gene is TRBD1 (6 bases). The CDR3 covers 12 residues. Trimming removed 4 bases from V and 9 bases from J, with 10 bases in between. Germline V gene lookup returns CDR1 SGHNT and CDR2 YENEEA.

The V call is TRBV28, the J call TRBJ1-1, with no clear D. V was pared by 5 bases and J by 4 bases, with 17 bases between. This CDR3 region has 15 residues. Germline V gene data show CDR1 as MDHEN and CDR2 as SYDVKM. CDR3 bases: TGTGCCAGCAGTCCCTCCAGTGACCCGAGCACTGAAGCTTTCTTT. This codes for CASSPSSDPSTEAFF. The complete variable domain, with remaining parts taken from reference TRBV28 and TRBJ1-1, reads DVKVTQSSRYLVKRTGEKVFLECVQDMDHENMFWYRQDPGLGLRLIYFSYDVKMKEKGDIPEGYSVSREKKERFSLILESASTNQTSMYLCASSPSSDPSTEAFFGQGTRLTVV.

The chain has TRBV2 and TRBJ2-7, with 13 nucleotides matching TRBD2. The CDR3 has 14 amino acids. Trimming cost V 6 bases and J 7 bases; bases outside gene matches: 6. Germline loops: CDR1 SNHLY, CDR2 FYNNEI. The CDR3 DNA reads TGTGCCAGCAGACTCGGACTAGCGGGAGTGGAGCAGTACTTC. It translates to CASRLGLAGVEQYF. The variable domain in full, with the rest retrieved from reference TRBV2 and TRBJ2-7, is EPEVTQTPSHQVTQMGQEVILRCVPISNHLYFYWYRQILGQKVEFLVSFYNNEISEKSEIFDDQFSVERPDGSNFTLKIRSTKLEDSAMYFCASRLGLAGVEQYFGPGTRLTVT.

This rearrangement joins TRBV28 to TRBJ1-3, with no clear D. V lost 5 bases and J 4 bases, leaving 12 bases between the germline ends. The germline V gene encodes CDR1 MDHEN and CDR2 SYDVKM. CDR3 size: 14 residues. CDR3 DNA: TGTGCCAGCAGTCCGCCCTCAGGAGGAAACACCATATATTTT. Its protein is CASSPPSGGNTIYF.

V gene TRBV6-4 combines with J gene TRBJ2-1; 7 bases agree with TRBD2. V shed 4 bases and J 8 bases; nucleotides not matched to a gene: 11. The germline CDR1 and CDR2 sequences are MRHNA and SNTAGT. This CDR3 has 15 amino acids. CDR3 sequence reads: CASSALGAGIYEQFF. CDR3 DNA sequence: TGTGCCAGCAGTGCCCTGGGAGCGGGAATCTATGAGCAGTTCTTC.

The rearrangement uses TRBV7-2 and TRBJ2-3; 7 bases fit TRBD2. The J segment lost 2 bases and the V segment lost 5 bases, leaving 7 bases of the junction unmatched. The CDR3 is made up of 15 amino acids. Germline V gene lookup returns CDR1 SGHTA and CDR2 FQGNSA. CDR3 sequence reads: CASSRGSGTTDTQYF. CDR3 nucleotide sequence: TGTGCCAGCAGCCGGGGGAGCGGGACCACAGATACGCAGTATTTT.

The genes are TRBV7-6 and TRBJ2-7, with TRBD1 identical over 11 bases. Germline CDR1 and CDR2: SGHVS and FNYEAQ. This CDR3 comprises 14 residues. The V gene end was trimmed by 4 bases and the J gene end by 3 bases; junction bases not matched to a gene: 2. This chain's CDR3 is CASSWTGGSYEQYF. CDR3 coding DNA: TGTGCCAGCAGCTGGACAGGGGGCAGCTACGAGCAGTACTTC.

This chain uses TRBV29-1 with TRBJ1-1; the D gene is possibly TRBD1 (6 bases). Germline V lookup: CDR1 SQVTM, CDR2 ANQGSEA. With 7 bases removed from V and 1 base from J, the gap between germline ends came to 10 bases. The CDR3 length is 12 residues. This CDR3 is CSADRRNTEAFF. Here the CDR3 DNA reads TGCAGCGCCGACAGGAGGAACACTGAAGCTTTCTTT. The entire variable domain, with the rest obtained from reference TRBV29-1 and TRBJ1-1, is as follows: SAVISQKPSRDICQRGTSLTIQCQVDSQVTMMFWYRQQPGQSLTLIATANQGSEATYESGFVIDKFPISRPNLTFSTLTVSNMSPEDSSIYLCSADRRNTEAFFGQGTRLTVV.

V is TRBV28 and J is TRBJ2-2; D might be TRBD1 (5 bases). The CDR3 is 15 residues long. Trimming took 6 bases from V and 2 from J, leaving 13 bases between them. Germline CDR1 MDHEN, CDR2 SYDVKM. CDR3 protein: CASRPHDSNTGELFF. CDR3 nucleotide sequence: TGTGCCAGCAGGCCTCACGACAGTAACACCGGGGAGCTGTTTTTT. Based on the CDR3 plus reference TRBV28 and TRBJ2-2, the full variable domain is DVKVTQSSRYLVKRTGEKVFLECVQDMDHENMFWYRQDPGLGLRLIYFSYDVKMKEKGDIPEGYSVSREKKERFSLILESASTNQTSMYLCASRPHDSNTGELFFGEGSRLTVL.

This chain joins TRBV5-4 and TRBJ1-1; 8 positions agree with TRBD1. Germline assignment: CDR1 SGHNT and CDR2 YYREEE (reference sequence). This CDR3 contains 14 residues. V was clipped by 4 bases and J by 10 bases; unmatched bases: 12. The CDR3 DNA follows: TGTGCCAGCAGCAACCGGGACAGGACCCCTCGAGCTTTCTTT. Translating gives CASSNRDRTPRAFF.